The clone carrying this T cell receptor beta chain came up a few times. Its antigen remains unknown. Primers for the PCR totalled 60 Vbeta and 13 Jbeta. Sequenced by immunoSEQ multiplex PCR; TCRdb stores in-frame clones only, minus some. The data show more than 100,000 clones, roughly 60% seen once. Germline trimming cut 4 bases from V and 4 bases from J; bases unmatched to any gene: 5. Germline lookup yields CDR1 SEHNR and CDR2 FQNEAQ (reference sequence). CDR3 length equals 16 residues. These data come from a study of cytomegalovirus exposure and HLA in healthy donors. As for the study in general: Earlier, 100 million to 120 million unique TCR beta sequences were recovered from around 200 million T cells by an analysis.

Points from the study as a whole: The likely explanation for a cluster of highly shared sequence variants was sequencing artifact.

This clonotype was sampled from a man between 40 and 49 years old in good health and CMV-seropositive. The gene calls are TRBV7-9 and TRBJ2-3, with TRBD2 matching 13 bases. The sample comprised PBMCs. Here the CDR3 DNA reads TGTGCCAGCAGCTCACTAGCGGGAGGGAGGGCAGATACGCAGTATTTT. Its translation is CASSSLAGGRADTQYF.